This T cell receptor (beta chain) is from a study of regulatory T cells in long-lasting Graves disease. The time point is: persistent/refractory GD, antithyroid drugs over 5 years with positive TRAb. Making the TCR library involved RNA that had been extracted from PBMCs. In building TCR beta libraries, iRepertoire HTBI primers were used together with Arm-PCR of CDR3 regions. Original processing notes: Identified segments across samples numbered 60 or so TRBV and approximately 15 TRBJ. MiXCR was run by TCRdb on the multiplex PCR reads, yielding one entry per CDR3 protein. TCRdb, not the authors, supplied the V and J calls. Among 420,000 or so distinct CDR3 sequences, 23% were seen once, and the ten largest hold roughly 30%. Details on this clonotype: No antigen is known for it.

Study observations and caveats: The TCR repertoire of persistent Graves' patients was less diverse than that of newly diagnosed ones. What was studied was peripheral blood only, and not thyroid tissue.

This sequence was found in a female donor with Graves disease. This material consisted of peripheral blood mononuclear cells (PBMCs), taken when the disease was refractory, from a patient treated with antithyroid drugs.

The CDR3 coding sequence is TGTGCCAGCACCCCTTCCTCGCGAGAGACCCAGTACTTC. Residues: CASTPSSRETQYF. V usage is TRBV12-3 or TRBV12-4 and J usage is TRBJ2-5, with D unclear. V lost 7 bases and J lost 4, with 13 bases in between. The CDR3 has 13 residues.